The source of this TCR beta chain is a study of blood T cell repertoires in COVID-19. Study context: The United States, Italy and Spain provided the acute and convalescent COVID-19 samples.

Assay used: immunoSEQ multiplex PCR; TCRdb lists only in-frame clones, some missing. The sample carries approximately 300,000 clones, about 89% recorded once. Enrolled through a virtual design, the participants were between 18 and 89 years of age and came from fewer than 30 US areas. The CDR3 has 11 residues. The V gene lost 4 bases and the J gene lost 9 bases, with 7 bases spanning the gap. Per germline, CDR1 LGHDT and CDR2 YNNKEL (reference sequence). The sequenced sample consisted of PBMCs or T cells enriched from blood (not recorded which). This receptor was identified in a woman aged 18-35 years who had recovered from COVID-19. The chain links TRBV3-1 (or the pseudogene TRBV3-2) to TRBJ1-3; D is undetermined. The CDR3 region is CASSRAPTIYF. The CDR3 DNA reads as TGTGCCAGCAGCCGGGCCCCCACCATATATTTT.